This is a list of T cell receptor beta chains from one sample in a study of vaccination and CD4 T cells after COVID-19. Their antigens are not known. TCRdb ran MiXCR on the PCR reads and lists one entry per CDR3 protein. The table has 7,500 to 10,000 distinct CDR3 sequences, about 28% seen once; the top ten hold about 23%. The specimen was CD4+ T cells from blood, cultured in vitro. The source of these receptors is a human donor in good health. Both conserved end residues are part of each CDR3. A D gene is named only where the DNA matches it firmly. Expanded clones get a size class; other rows say once, few or many, or leave the size out.

size	J	D	V	CDR3	DNA
NA	TRBJ1-5	NA	TRBV2	CASSAEGEPQHF	TGTGCCAGCAGTGCGGAAGGGGAACCCCAGCATTTT
NA	TRBJ2-5	TRBD1	TRBV19	CASQGASETQYF	TGTGCCTCACAGGGGGCATCGGAGACCCAGTACTTC
NA	TRBJ2-3	NA	TRBV18	CASSPGAFRGTDTQYF	TGTGCCAGCTCACCGGGAGCCTTTAGGGGCACAGATACGCAGTATTTT
NA	TRBJ1-5	NA	TRBV25-1	CASSDGGREGQPQHF	TGTGCCAGCAGTGATGGGGGCAGGGAGGGTCAGCCCCAGCATTTT
NA	TRBJ2-7	NA	TRBV7-6	CASSPTEGVRYEQYF	TGTGCCAGCAGCCCGACCGAGGGAGTAAGGTACGAGCAGTACTTC
few	TRBJ2-5	NA	TRBV6-1	CASQEQRTAEVTQYF	TGTGCCAGCCAAGAACAACGGACGGCCGAAGTGACCCAGTACTTC
few	TRBJ2-2	NA	TRBV19	CASSGTDGTGELFF	TGTGCCAGTAGTGGGACGGACGGCACCGGGGAGCTGTTTTTT
NA	TRBJ2-5	TRBD2	TRBV14	CASSQLGLAGVQTQYF	TGTGCCAGCAGCCAACTGGGACTAGCGGGAGTCCAGACCCAGTACTTC
NA	TRBJ2-5	NA	TRBV5-6	CASSTRGSSRGTQYF	TGTGCCAGCAGCACCCGGGGCTCTAGCCGGGGGACCCAGTACTTC
NA	TRBJ2-3	NA	TRBV28	CASSLDSHTDTQYF	TGTGCCAGCAGCCTTGACTCCCACACAGATACGCAGTATTTT
NA	TRBJ1-5	TRBD1	TRBV7-3	CASSLGSGQGVFLSNQPQHF	TGTGCCAGCAGCTTAGGTTCGGGACAGGGGGTTTTCCTTAGCAATCAGCCCCAGCATTTT
once	TRBJ2-7	NA	TRBV4-1	CASSQFIQGGSYEQYF	TGCGCCAGCAGCCAGTTTATACAGGGAGGGTCCTACGAGCAGTACTTC
NA	TRBJ2-5	TRBD2	TRBV10-2	CASRLAGVQETQYF	TGCGCCAGCCGCCTAGCGGGAGTGCAGGAGACCCAGTACTTC
NA	TRBJ2-7	TRBD1	TRBV25-1	CASSDDRGRYEQYF	TGTGCCAGCAGTGACGACAGGGGGCGCTACGAGCAGTACTTC
NA	TRBJ1-2	NA	TRBV7-8	CASSPQGRGYTF	TGTGCCAGCAGCCCACAGGGAAGAGGCTACACCTTC
NA	TRBJ1-6	NA	TRBV25-1	CASRGSYNSPLHF	TGTGCCAGCAGGGGGTCCTATAATTCACCCCTCCACTTT
few	TRBJ1-1	NA	TRBV28	CASRFWDILDSNTEAFF	TGTGCCAGCAGATTCTGGGACATTTTAGACTCGAACACTGAAGCTTTCTTT
NA	TRBJ1-2	NA	TRBV28	CASSLTRQGNYGYTF	TGTGCCAGCAGTCTAACAAGACAAGGAAACTATGGCTACACCTTC
few	TRBJ1-5	TRBD1	TRBV20-1	CSAPNRGLSNQPQHF	TGCAGTGCCCCTAACAGGGGGCTGAGCAATCAGCCCCAGCATTTT
NA	TRBJ1-2	TRBD1	TRBV4-2	CASSQDLWTGGYGYTF	TGTGCCAGCAGCCAAGATTTGTGGACAGGGGGTTATGGCTACACCTTC
NA	TRBJ2-1	NA	TRBV2	CASRSGGSNSYNEQFF	TGTGCCAGCAGGTCCGGAGGGAGTAATTCCTACAATGAGCAGTTCTTC
NA	TRBJ1-1	NA	TRBV5-1	CASRVVGAENTEAFF	TGCGCCAGCAGGGTGGTGGGGGCCGAGAACACTGAAGCTTTCTTT
few	TRBJ2-7	TRBD2	TRBV27	CASSPPSGRYEQYF	TGTGCCAGCAGCCCCCCAAGCGGGAGGTACGAGCAGTACTTC
NA	TRBJ1-5	NA	TRBV7-2	CASSTRTGDSNQPQHF	TGTGCCAGCAGCACTAGGACGGGGGATAGCAATCAGCCCCAGCATTTT
few	TRBJ1-2	NA	TRBV20-1	CSARAQGYGYTF	TGCAGTGCTAGAGCACAGGGCTATGGCTACACCTTC
NA	TRBJ2-7	NA	TRBV7-6	CASSLVAGRGVLVSYEQYF	TGTGCCAGCAGCTTAGTGGCGGGGCGGGGTGTACTAGTTTCCTACGAGCAGTACTTC
NA	TRBJ1-2	NA	TRBV29-1	CSVVPGALYGYTF	TGCAGCGTTGTTCCCGGAGCCCTCTATGGCTACACCTTC
few	TRBJ2-6	NA	TRBV18	CASSPLAGSGANVLTF	TGTGCCAGCTCACCACTGGCTGGCTCTGGGGCCAACGTCCTGACTTTC
NA	TRBJ1-6	TRBD1	TRBV19	CASSPGQGYNSPLHF	TGTGCCAGTAGCCCCGGACAGGGGTACAATTCACCCCTCCACTTT
NA	TRBJ1-6	NA	TRBV7-9	CASSLEFSGANSPLHF	TGTGCCAGCAGCTTAGAGTTTTCAGGGGCCAATTCACCCCTCCACTTT
NA	TRBJ2-5	TRBD2	TRBV7-2	CASSLSGKEAQYF	TGTGCCAGCAGCCTGAGCGGGAAAGAGGCCCAGTACTTC
NA	TRBJ2-2	TRBD2	TRBV5-4	CASSLRTSGAGELFF	TGTGCCAGCAGCTTGAGGACTAGCGGGGCCGGGGAGCTGTTTTTT
once	TRBJ2-3	TRBD1	TRBV11-1	CASSSGQGARVSTDTQYF	TGTGCCAGCAGCTCCGGACAGGGGGCTCGAGTGAGCACAGATACGCAGTATTTT
NA	TRBJ1-2	NA	TRBV9	CASSAQGYGYTF	TGTGCCAGCAGCGCCCAGGGATATGGCTACACCTTC
NA	TRBJ2-3	TRBD2	TRBV2	CASRSLGTSGLGDTQYF	TGTGCCAGCAGATCGTTAGGGACTAGCGGCCTGGGCGATACGCAGTATTTT
NA	TRBJ1-2	TRBD1	TRBV28	CASSLYRQGYGYTF	TGTGCCAGCAGTTTGTACCGACAGGGCTATGGCTACACCTTC
medium-sized	TRBJ1-1	NA	TRBV19	CASSAGSAGETEAFF	TGTGCCAGTAGCGCCGGGTCGGCGGGCGAGACTGAAGCTTTCTTT
few	TRBJ2-2	NA	TRBV6-2/TRBV6-3	CASSYPPFGTPNTGELFF	TGTGCCAGCAGTTACCCGCCGTTTGGGACTCCAAACACCGGGGAGCTGTTTTTT
few	TRBJ2-3	TRBD1	TRBV7-3	CASSLTGKSTDTQYF	TGTGCCAGCAGCCTGACAGGGAAAAGCACAGATACGCAGTATTTT
NA	TRBJ1-5	NA	TRBV9	CASSVDTNQPQHF	TGTGCCAGCAGCGTAGATACCAATCAGCCCCAGCATTTT
few	TRBJ1-1	NA	TRBV20-1	CSARVHSRGVTEAFF	TGCAGTGCTAGAGTACATTCCCGTGGGGTCACTGAAGCTTTCTTT
medium-sized	TRBJ1-2	NA	TRBV7-2	CASSLGGSMKGYTF	TGTGCCAGCAGCTTAGGGGGGTCAATGAAAGGCTACACCTTC
few	TRBJ1-6	NA	TRBV11-2	CASSLELGSPLHF	TGTGCCAGCAGCTTAGAACTGGGCTCACCCCTCCACTTT
NA	TRBJ2-3	TRBD1	TRBV2	CATGQFQSTDTQYF	TGTGCCACGGGACAGTTCCAAAGCACAGATACGCAGTATTTT
medium-sized	TRBJ1-5	TRBD1	TRBV7-9	CASSLSGGQPQHF	TGTGCCAGCAGCCTCTCAGGGGGACAGCCCCAGCATTTT
few	TRBJ2-5	NA	TRBV20-1	CSVSTLRYQETQYF	TGCAGTGTCAGTACACTGCGGTACCAAGAGACCCAGTACTTC
NA	TRBJ1-2	NA	TRBV30	CAWIRGNYGYTF	TGTGCCTGGATAAGGGGTAACTATGGCTACACCTTC
NA	TRBJ1-2	TRBD1	TRBV27	CASSLTGVALGYTF	TGTGCCAGCAGTTTAACAGGGGTGGCTCTTGGCTACACCTTC
few	TRBJ1-5	NA	TRBV6-1	CASSEAPQPQHF	TGTGCCAGCAGTGAAGCACCCCAGCCCCAGCATTTT
few	TRBJ1-6	NA	TRBV20-1	CSASRFEDPYNSPLHF	TGCAGTGCTTCCCGCTTTGAGGACCCGTATAATTCACCCCTCCACTTT
few	TRBJ2-1	NA	TRBV6-5	CASSLKDPSYNEQFF	TGTGCCAGCAGTTTAAAGGACCCTTCCTACAATGAGCAGTTCTTC
medium-sized	TRBJ1-5	NA	TRBV6-5	CASSYRGESQPQHF	TGTGCCAGCAGTTATAGGGGAGAAAGTCAGCCCCAGCATTTT
few	TRBJ2-3	NA	TRBV20-1	CSGVNVITDTQYF	TGCAGTGGGGTAAACGTGATCACAGATACGCAGTATTTT
NA	TRBJ1-3	NA	TRBV4-3	CASSLTRQSSGNTIYF	TGCGCCAGCAGCCTAACCCGACAGAGCTCTGGAAACACCATATATTTT
few	TRBJ2-5	NA	TRBV27	CASSSSPIREETQYF	TGTGCCAGCAGTTCATCCCCAATCCGGGAGGAGACCCAGTACTTC
few	TRBJ2-1	TRBD1	TRBV2	CASSGNRDRGSSEQFF	TGTGCCAGCAGTGGGAATCGGGACAGGGGCTCTAGTGAGCAGTTCTTC
few	TRBJ2-2	TRBD2	TRBV20-1	CSAKGLAGYTGELFF	TGCAGTGCGAAGGGACTAGCGGGATACACCGGGGAGCTGTTTTTT
NA	TRBJ2-3	TRBD1	TRBV7-3	CASSLRGTGMADTQYF	TGTGCCAGCAGCTTAAGGGGGACAGGGATGGCAGATACGCAGTATTTT
few	TRBJ2-1	NA	TRBV6-1	CASSDRPFTIHEQFF	TGTGCCAGCTCAGACAGACCTTTTACAATCCATGAGCAGTTCTTC
NA	TRBJ1-1	NA	TRBV20-1	CSARAEPERNTEAFF	TGCAGTGCTAGAGCCGAACCGGAGAGGAACACTGAAGCTTTCTTT